This is a list of T cell receptor beta chains from one sample in a study of T-cell reconstitution after alpha-beta-depleted transplantation in children. Each CDR3 protein gets one entry after TCRdb re-called the PCR reads with MiXCR. Found here are 140,000 to 150,000 distinct CDR3 sequences, around 8.8% of them singletons; the top ten hold around 18%. Material: PBMCs, mostly from graft donor cells, obtained 180 days after TCRalphabeta/CD19-depleted stem cell transplant. These receptors all come from a female patient younger than 10 who had a stem cell transplant for congenital amegakaryocytic thrombocytopenia, so the T cells may come from the graft donor. Each CDR3 is given with its conserved first and last residue. A D gene is named only where the DNA matches it firmly. Some rows have no size entry. The others give once, few or many, or a class for an expanded clone.

CDR3 protein: CASGRFWKGDTGELFF
CDR3 length: 16
J gene: TRBJ2-2
D gene: .
V gene: TRBV5-1
clone size: many

CDR3 protein: CASSDRSRNTIYF
CDR3 length: 13
J gene: TRBJ1-3
D gene: .
V gene: TRBV27
clone size: many

CDR3 protein: CASSQGSRGELFF
CDR3 length: 13
J gene: TRBJ2-2
D gene: .
V gene: TRBV3-1
clone size: many

CDR3 protein: CASRWRLAGDNEQFF
CDR3 length: 15
J gene: TRBJ2-1
D gene: TRBD2
V gene: TRBV5-1
clone size: many

CDR3 protein: CASSMGGTDTQYF
CDR3 length: 13
J gene: TRBJ2-3
D gene: .
V gene: TRBV19
clone size: many

CDR3 protein: CASSPSLGLGGYTF
CDR3 length: 14
J gene: TRBJ1-2
D gene: .
V gene: TRBV5-1
clone size: .

CDR3 protein: CASSRTQAGTGELFF
CDR3 length: 15
J gene: TRBJ2-2
D gene: .
V gene: TRBV6-2/TRBV6-3
clone size: many

CDR3 protein: CASSLDSGGTGHTGELFF
CDR3 length: 18
J gene: TRBJ2-2
D gene: .
V gene: TRBV7-6
clone size: many

CDR3 protein: CASSWGPDSKTF
CDR3 length: 12
J gene: TRBJ1-2
D gene: .
V gene: TRBV5-5
clone size: many

CDR3 protein: CAISEQVSGANVLTF
CDR3 length: 15
J gene: TRBJ2-6
D gene: .
V gene: TRBV10-3
clone size: few

CDR3 protein: CSARVGLAGVYEQYF
CDR3 length: 15
J gene: TRBJ2-7
D gene: TRBD2
V gene: TRBV20-1
clone size: few

CDR3 protein: CASSVTSGGGRELFF
CDR3 length: 15
J gene: TRBJ2-2
D gene: TRBD2
V gene: TRBV7-2
clone size: many

CDR3 protein: CAIRGDGNSPLHF
CDR3 length: 13
J gene: TRBJ1-6
D gene: .
V gene: TRBV10-3
clone size: .

CDR3 protein: CASSLYTGTGNWAQYF
CDR3 length: 16
J gene: TRBJ2-5
D gene: .
V gene: TRBV5-6
clone size: few

CDR3 protein: CASSPGPGGYEQYF
CDR3 length: 14
J gene: TRBJ2-7
D gene: .
V gene: TRBV7-2
clone size: many

CDR3 protein: CASLLQGSSYNEQFF
CDR3 length: 15
J gene: TRBJ2-1
D gene: .
V gene: TRBV5-5
clone size: many

CDR3 protein: CASSYGTEAFF
CDR3 length: 11
J gene: TRBJ1-1
D gene: .
V gene: TRBV12-3/TRBV12-4
clone size: many

CDR3 protein: CASSLLYRGRGYTF
CDR3 length: 14
J gene: TRBJ1-2
D gene: TRBD1
V gene: TRBV28
clone size: many

CDR3 protein: CASSHFSGDPYNEQFF
CDR3 length: 16
J gene: TRBJ2-1
D gene: TRBD2
V gene: TRBV3-1
clone size: many

CDR3 protein: CASSTAGVRPGELFF
CDR3 length: 15
J gene: TRBJ2-2
D gene: TRBD2
V gene: TRBV6-2/TRBV6-3
clone size: few

CDR3 protein: CASSPGTSGIPDTQYF
CDR3 length: 16
J gene: TRBJ2-3
D gene: TRBD2
V gene: TRBV7-2
clone size: .

CDR3 protein: CASSQGTIQETQYF
CDR3 length: 14
J gene: TRBJ2-5
D gene: .
V gene: TRBV4-2
clone size: many

CDR3 protein: CASSPPGDSTDTQYF
CDR3 length: 15
J gene: TRBJ2-3
D gene: .
V gene: TRBV5-1
clone size: many

CDR3 protein: CASSDLGGLEPADTQYF
CDR3 length: 17
J gene: TRBJ2-3
D gene: TRBD2
V gene: TRBV2
clone size: many

CDR3 protein: CASSIGPGANVLTF
CDR3 length: 14
J gene: TRBJ2-6
D gene: .
V gene: TRBV19
clone size: few

CDR3 protein: CSARGQGASFF
CDR3 length: 11
J gene: TRBJ1-1
D gene: TRBD1
V gene: TRBV20-1
clone size: .

CDR3 protein: CSASARADEQYF
CDR3 length: 12
J gene: TRBJ2-7
D gene: .
V gene: TRBV20-1
clone size: many

CDR3 protein: CASSLERTNTGELFF
CDR3 length: 15
J gene: TRBJ2-2
D gene: .
V gene: TRBV11-2
clone size: few

CDR3 protein: CSVAYVVGVGQPQHF
CDR3 length: 15
J gene: TRBJ1-5
D gene: .
V gene: TRBV29-1
clone size: many

CDR3 protein: CASSFYQYNEQFF
CDR3 length: 13
J gene: TRBJ2-1
D gene: .
V gene: TRBV7-2
clone size: .

CDR3 protein: CSASSGQAKF
CDR3 length: 10
J gene: TRBJ2-7
D gene: .
V gene: TRBV20-1
clone size: many

CDR3 protein: CSALELNYGYTF
CDR3 length: 12
J gene: TRBJ1-2
D gene: .
V gene: TRBV20-1
clone size: many

CDR3 protein: CASSFLLAGGNNEQFF
CDR3 length: 16
J gene: TRBJ2-1
D gene: TRBD2
V gene: TRBV27
clone size: few

CDR3 protein: CASSLALKGEQFF
CDR3 length: 13
J gene: TRBJ2-1
D gene: .
V gene: TRBV7-8
clone size: many

CDR3 protein: CASASETQYF
CDR3 length: 10
J gene: TRBJ2-5
D gene: .
V gene: TRBV28
clone size: .